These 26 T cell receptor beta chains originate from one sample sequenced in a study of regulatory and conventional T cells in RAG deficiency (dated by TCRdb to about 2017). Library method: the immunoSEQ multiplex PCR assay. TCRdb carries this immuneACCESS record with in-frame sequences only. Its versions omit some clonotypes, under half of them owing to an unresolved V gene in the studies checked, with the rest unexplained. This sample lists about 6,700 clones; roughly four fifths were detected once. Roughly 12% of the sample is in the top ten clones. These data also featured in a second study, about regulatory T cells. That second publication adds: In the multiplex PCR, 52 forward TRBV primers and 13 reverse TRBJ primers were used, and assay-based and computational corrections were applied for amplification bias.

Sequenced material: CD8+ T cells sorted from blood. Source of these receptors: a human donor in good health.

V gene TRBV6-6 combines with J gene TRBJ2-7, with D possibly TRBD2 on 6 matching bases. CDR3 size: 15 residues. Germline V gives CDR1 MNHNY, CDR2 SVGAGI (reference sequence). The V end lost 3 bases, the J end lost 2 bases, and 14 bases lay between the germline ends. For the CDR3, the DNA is TGTGCCAGCAGTTATTTTAAGGGAGGACCCTACGAGCAGTACTTC. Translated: CASSYFKGGPYEQYF.

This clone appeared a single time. The CDR3 spells CASSIEMVAGGLTDTQYF. CDR3 DNA: TGTGCCAGTAGTATAGAAATGGTAGCGGGGGGGCTCACAGATACGCAGTATTTT. The V and J genes are TRBV19 and TRBJ2-3; 11 bases map to TRBD2. The CDR3 has 18 residues. In germline, CDR1 is LNHDA, CDR2 SQIVND (reference sequence). J lost 2 bases, V lost 0 bases, and 7 bases had no gene match.

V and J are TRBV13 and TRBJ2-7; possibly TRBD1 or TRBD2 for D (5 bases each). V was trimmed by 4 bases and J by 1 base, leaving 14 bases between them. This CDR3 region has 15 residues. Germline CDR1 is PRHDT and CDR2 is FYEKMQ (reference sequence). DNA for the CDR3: TGTGCCAGCAGCTCAGGAGGCAGGGATTCCTACGAGCAGTACTTC. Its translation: CASSSGGRDSYEQYF.

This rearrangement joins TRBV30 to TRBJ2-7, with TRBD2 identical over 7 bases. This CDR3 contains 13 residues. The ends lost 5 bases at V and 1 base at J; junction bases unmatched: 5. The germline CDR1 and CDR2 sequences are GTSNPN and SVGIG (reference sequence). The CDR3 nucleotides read TGTGCCTGGGCGTGGGGGGGGTCCTACGAGCAGTACTTC. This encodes CAWAWGGSYEQYF.

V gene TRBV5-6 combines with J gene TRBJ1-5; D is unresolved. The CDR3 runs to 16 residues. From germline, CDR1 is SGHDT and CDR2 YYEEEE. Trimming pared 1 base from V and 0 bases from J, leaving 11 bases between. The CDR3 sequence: CASSLWLQYSNQPQHF. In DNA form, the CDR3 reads TGTGCCAGCAGCTTGTGGTTACAGTATAGCAATCAGCCCCAGCATTTT.

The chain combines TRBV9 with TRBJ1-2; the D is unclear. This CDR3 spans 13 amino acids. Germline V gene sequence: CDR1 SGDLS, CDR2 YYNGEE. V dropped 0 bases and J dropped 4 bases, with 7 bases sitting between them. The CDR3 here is CASSVDSTYGYTF. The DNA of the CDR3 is TGTGCCAGCAGCGTAGACTCAACCTATGGCTACACCTTC.

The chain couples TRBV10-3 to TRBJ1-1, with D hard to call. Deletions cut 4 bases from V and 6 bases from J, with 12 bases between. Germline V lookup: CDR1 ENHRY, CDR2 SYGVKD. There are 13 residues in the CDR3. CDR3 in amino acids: CAISVSPEAEAFF. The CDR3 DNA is TGTGCCATCAGTGTATCCCCAGAAGCTGAAGCTTTCTTT.

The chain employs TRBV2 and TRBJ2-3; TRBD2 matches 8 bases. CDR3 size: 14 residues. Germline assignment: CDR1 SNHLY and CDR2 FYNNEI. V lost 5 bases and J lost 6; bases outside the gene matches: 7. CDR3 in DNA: TGTGCCAGCAGTATCACTAGCGGAGAGGATACGCAGTATTTT. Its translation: CASSITSGEDTQYF.

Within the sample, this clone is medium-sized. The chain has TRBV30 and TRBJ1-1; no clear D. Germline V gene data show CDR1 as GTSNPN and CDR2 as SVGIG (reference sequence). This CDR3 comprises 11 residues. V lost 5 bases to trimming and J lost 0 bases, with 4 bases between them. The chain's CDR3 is CAWVLNTEAFF. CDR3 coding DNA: TGTGCCTGGGTGTTGAACACTGAAGCTTTCTTT.

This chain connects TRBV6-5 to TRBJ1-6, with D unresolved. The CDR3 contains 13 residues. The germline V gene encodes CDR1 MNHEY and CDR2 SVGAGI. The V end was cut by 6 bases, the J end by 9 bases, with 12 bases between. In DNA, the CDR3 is TGTGCCAGCAGGGACGGAACCAGTTCACCCCTCCACTTT. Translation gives CASRDGTSSPLHF.

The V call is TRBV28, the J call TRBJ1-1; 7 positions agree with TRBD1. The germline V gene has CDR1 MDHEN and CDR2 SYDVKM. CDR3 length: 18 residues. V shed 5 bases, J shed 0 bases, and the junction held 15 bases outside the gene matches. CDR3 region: CASSLLMVRQGMNTEAFF. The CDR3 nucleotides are TGTGCCAGCAGTCTTCTAATGGTGAGACAGGGAATGAACACTGAAGCTTTCTTT.

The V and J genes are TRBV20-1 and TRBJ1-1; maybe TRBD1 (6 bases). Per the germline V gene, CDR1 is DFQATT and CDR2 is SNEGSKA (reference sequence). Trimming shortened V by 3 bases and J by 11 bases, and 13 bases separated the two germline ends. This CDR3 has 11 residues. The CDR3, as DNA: TGCAGTGCTAGTGGGGGCCGCGGGGCTTTCTTT. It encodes CSASGGRGAFF.

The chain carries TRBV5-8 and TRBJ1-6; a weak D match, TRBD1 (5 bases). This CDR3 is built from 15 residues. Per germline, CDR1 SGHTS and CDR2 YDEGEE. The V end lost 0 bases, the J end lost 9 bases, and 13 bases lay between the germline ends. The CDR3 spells CASSLGAGSISPLHF. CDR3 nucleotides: TGTGCCAGCAGCTTGGGGGCAGGGTCCATTTCACCCCTCCACTTT.

CDR3 DNA sequence: TGTGCCAGCAGTTACTCCGACAGAGAGACCCAGTACTTC. It specifies CASSYSDRETQYF. V usage is TRBV6-6 and J usage is TRBJ2-5, with a tentative D call TRBD1 (5 bases). Germline V gives CDR1 MNHNY, CDR2 SVGAGI (reference sequence). CDR3 length equals 13 residues. V lost 0 bases and J 4 bases, leaving 6 bases between the germline ends.

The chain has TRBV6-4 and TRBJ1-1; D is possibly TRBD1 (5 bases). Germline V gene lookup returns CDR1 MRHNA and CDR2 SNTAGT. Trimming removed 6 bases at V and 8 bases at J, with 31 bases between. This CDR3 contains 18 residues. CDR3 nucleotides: TGTGCCAGCAGCCGCGGAGATTTTCAGACAGTCGAACTAAGGGAAGCTTTCTTT. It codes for CASSRGDFQTVELREAFF.

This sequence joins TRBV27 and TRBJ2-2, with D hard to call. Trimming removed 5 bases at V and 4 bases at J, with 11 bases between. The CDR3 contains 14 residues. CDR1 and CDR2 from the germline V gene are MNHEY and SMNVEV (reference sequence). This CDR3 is CASSLPGSTGELFF. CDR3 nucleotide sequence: TGTGCCAGCAGTCTCCCGGGCAGCACCGGGGAGCTGTTTTTT.

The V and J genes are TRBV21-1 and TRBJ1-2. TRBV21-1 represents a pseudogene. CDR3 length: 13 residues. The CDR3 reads CASRCRKTYGYTF. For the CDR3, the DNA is TGTGCCAGCAGATGCAGAAAGACCTATGGCTACACCTTC.

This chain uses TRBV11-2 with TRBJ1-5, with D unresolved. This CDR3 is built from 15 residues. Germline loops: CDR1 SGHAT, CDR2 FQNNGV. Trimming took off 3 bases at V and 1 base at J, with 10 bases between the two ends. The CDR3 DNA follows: TGTGCCAGCAGCTTGAGTTTCCTCAGCAATCAGCCCCAGCATTTT. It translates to CASSLSFLSNQPQHF.

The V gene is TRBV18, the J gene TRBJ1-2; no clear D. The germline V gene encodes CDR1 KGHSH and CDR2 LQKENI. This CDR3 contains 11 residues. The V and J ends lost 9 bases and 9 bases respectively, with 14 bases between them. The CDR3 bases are TGTGCCAGTTCGGACGGGTGGAGCTACACCTTC. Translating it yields CASSDGWSYTF. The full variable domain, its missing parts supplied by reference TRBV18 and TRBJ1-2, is NAGVMQNPRHLVRRRGQEARLRCSPMKGHSHVYWYRQLPEEGLKFMVYLQKENIIDESGMPKERFSAEFPKEGPSILRIQQVVRGDSAAYFCASSDGWSYTFGSGTRLTVV.

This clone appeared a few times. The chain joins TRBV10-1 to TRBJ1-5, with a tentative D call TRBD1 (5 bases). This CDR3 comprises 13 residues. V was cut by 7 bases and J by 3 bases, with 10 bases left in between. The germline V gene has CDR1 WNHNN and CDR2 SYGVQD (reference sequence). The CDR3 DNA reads TGCGCCAGCACTGCAGGGCTCAATCAGCCCCAGCATTTT. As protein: CASTAGLNQPQHF.

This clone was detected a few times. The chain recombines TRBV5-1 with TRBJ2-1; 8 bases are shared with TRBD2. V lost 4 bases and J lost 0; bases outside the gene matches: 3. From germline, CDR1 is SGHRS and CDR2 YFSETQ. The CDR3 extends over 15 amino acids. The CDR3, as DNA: TGCGCCAGCAGCGCCGGGGGGGACTCCTACAATGAGCAGTTCTTC. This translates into CASSAGGDSYNEQFF.

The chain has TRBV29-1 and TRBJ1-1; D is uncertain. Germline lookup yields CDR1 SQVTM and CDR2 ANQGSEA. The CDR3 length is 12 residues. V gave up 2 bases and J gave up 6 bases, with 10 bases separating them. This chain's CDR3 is CSVERNGAEAFF. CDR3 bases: TGCAGCGTTGAACGTAACGGGGCTGAAGCTTTCTTT.

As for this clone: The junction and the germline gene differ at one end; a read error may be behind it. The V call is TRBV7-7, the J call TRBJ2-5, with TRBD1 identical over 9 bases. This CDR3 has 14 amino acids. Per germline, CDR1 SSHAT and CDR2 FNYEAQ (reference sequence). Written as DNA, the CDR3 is TGTGCTAGCAGCTTAACAGGGGGCTTTGAGACCCAGTACTTC. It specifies CASSLTGGFETQYF.

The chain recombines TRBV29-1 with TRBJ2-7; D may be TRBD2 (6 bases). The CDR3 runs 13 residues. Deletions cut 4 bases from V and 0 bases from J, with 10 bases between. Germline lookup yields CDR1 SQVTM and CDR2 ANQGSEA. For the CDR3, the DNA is TGCAGCGTTGTTGCGGGGAGCTCCTACGAGCAGTACTTC. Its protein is CSVVAGSSYEQYF.

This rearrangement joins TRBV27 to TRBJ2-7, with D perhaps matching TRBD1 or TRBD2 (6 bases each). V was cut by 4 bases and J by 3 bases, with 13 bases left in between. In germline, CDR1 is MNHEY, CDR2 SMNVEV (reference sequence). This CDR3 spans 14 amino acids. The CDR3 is CASSSTGAGYEQYF. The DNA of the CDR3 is TGTGCCAGCAGTTCGACGGGGGCGGGCTACGAGCAGTACTTC.

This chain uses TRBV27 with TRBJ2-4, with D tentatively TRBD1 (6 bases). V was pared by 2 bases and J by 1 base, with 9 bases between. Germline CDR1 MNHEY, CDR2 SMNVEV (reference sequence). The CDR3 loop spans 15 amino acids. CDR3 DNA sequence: TGTGCCAGCAGTTTAACAGGGCTCGCCAAAAACATTCAGTACTTC. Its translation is CASSLTGLAKNIQYF.